Presented here are 22 T cell receptor beta chains from one specimen sequenced in a study of T cells after yellow fever vaccination. Via MiXCR, TCRdb re-called the 5' RACE reads, giving one row per CDR3 protein. Among about 580,000 distinct CDR3 sequences listed, around a sixth were seen once. This material consisted of PBMCs, taken around 5 days after the first yellow fever vaccination. Receptors were obtained from a man aged 18 to 30 who received the YFV17D yellow fever vaccine.

A few counts support this clonotype. The chain combines TRBV29-1 with TRBJ2-4; D may be TRBD2 (5 bases). There are 14 residues in the CDR3. Trimming took off 5 bases at V and 8 bases at J, with 19 bases between the two ends. CDR1 and CDR2 from the germline V gene are SQVTM and ANQGSEA. CDR3 bases: TGCAGCGTTCGCCCGGACTCGCTTAATTACATTCAGTACTTC. Protein sequence: CSVRPDSLNYIQYF.

The J gene is TRBJ2-1, the V gene TRBV6-5, with 10 bases fitting TRBD2. V dropped 0 bases and J dropped 4; count of bases not matched to a gene: 12. Per the germline V gene, CDR1 is MNHEY and CDR2 is SVGAGI. There are 19 residues in the CDR3. The CDR3 here is CASSYSIPFLAGEYNEQFF. The DNA of the CDR3 is TGTGCCAGCAGTTACTCGATCCCCTTTCTAGCGGGGGAGTACAATGAGCAGTTCTTC.

This clonotype was counted between two and nine times. The chain links TRBV5-5 to TRBJ2-1; D might be TRBD1 (6 bases). Trimming pared 2 bases from V and 6 bases from J, leaving 15 bases between. The length of the CDR3 is 15 residues. Germline V gives CDR1 SGHKS, CDR2 YYEKEE (reference sequence). Written as DNA, the CDR3 is TGTGCCAGCAGCTTTGGACAGATTAATTTCAATGAGCAGTTCTTC. Translating gives CASSFGQINFNEQFF.

The V call is TRBV7-2, the J call TRBJ2-2; 7 positions agree with TRBD2. The CDR3 length is 16 residues. Germline CDR1 reads SGHTA; CDR2 reads FQGNSA. With V trimmed by 7 bases and J by 5 bases, 13 bases remained unmatched. CDR3 sequence (DNA): TGTGCCAGCACCTTTCTGGGGGGGACCCAAACCGGGGAGCTGTTTTTT. Translating gives CASTFLGGTQTGELFF.

This rearrangement joins TRBV20-1 to TRBJ1-5; 7 positions match TRBD1. This CDR3 is built from 15 residues. V shed 0 bases, J shed 7 bases, and the junction held 9 bases outside the gene matches. Germline lookup yields CDR1 DFQATT and CDR2 SNEGSKA (reference sequence). The CDR3 nucleotides are TGCAGTGCTAGAGACCCACTAGGGGGCCACCAGCCCCAGCATTTT. It encodes CSARDPLGGHQPQHF.

This clonotype was seen more than once but under ten times. This chain uses TRBV6-1 with TRBJ2-1, with 15 bases matching TRBD2. V shed 10 bases, J shed 8 bases, and the junction held 6 bases outside the gene matches. This CDR3 is built from 14 residues. Looked up from germline, CDR1 is MNHNS and CDR2 is SASEGT. CDR3 residues: CAIGLAGGVDEQFF. The CDR3 DNA sequence: TGTGCCATCGGACTAGCGGGGGGGGTAGATGAGCAGTTCTTC.

The table lists this clonotype with a few counts. J is TRBJ2-4 and V is TRBV7-9, with 11 bases aligning to TRBD2. With 8 bases clipped from V and 3 bases from J, the junction kept 9 bases outside the gene matches. The CDR3 contains 16 residues. Germline V gene lookup returns CDR1 SEHNR and CDR2 FQNEAQ (reference sequence). CDR3: CASAPTSGAGKNIQYF. The CDR3 DNA sequence: TGTGCCAGCGCGCCGACTAGCGGGGCTGGCAAAAACATTCAGTACTTC.

The DNA for the CDR3 is TGTGCCAGCAGTTTGAGGCTAAACAAACCCTATACGCAGTATTTT. Its translation is CASSLRLNKPYTQYF. The V gene is TRBV27, the J gene TRBJ2-3; D gene unclear. The CDR3 spans 15 residues. Germline CDR1 reads MNHEY; CDR2 reads SMNVEV (reference sequence). Trimming pared 3 bases from V and 7 bases from J, leaving 17 bases between.

This clonotype was observed a handful of times. The chain employs TRBV7-2 and TRBJ2-7; TRBD2 aligns across 10 bases. CDR1 is SGHTA and CDR2 is FQGNSA in the germline V gene. V dropped 5 bases and J dropped 4; count of bases not matched to a gene: 5. This CDR3 contains 14 residues. CDR3 DNA sequence: TGTGCCAGCAGCCCCGTTAGCGGGGGGTACGAGCAGTACTTC. This sequence encodes CASSPVSGGYEQYF.

The table lists this clonotype with many counts. In nucleotides, the CDR3 is TGTGCCACCAGTGATACTGGGACAGGTTCACCCCTCCACTTT. Its protein is CATSDTGTGSPLHF. This rearrangement joins TRBV24-1 to TRBJ1-6; 8 bases align to TRBD1. Germline CDR1 KGHDR, CDR2 SFDVKD. This CDR3 region has 14 residues. J gave up 9 bases and V 3 bases, and 3 bases lay outside the gene matches.

This chain connects TRBV10-3 to TRBJ2-3, with 9 bases fitting TRBD2. This CDR3 has 16 residues. Germline CDR1 is ENHRY and CDR2 is SYGVKD. The V segment lost 6 bases and the J segment 5 bases; nucleotides outside the gene matches: 12. The chain's CDR3 is CAIRSNGGGAIDTQYF. In nucleotides, the CDR3 is TGTGCCATCAGATCTAACGGCGGGGGGGCGATAGATACGCAGTATTTT.

This chain uses TRBV6-1 with TRBJ2-7; the D gene could be TRBD1 or TRBD2 (5 bases each). Per germline, CDR1 MNHNS and CDR2 SASEGT. The V and J ends lost 6 bases and 1 base respectively, with 16 bases between them. The CDR3 has 15 amino acids. CDR3 in DNA: TGTGCCAGCAGCTCGGGACGTCCCGATTCCTACGAGCAGTACGTC. Its protein is CASSSGRPDSYEQYV.

This chain joins TRBV7-2 and TRBJ2-2; 11 bases line up with TRBD2. The germline gives CDR1 SGHTA, CDR2 FQGNSA. The CDR3 covers 15 residues. V dropped 7 bases and J dropped 7; count of bases not matched to a gene: 8. CDR3 region: CASNPGTSGNGELFF. DNA of the CDR3: TGTGCCAGCAACCCTGGGACTAGCGGAAACGGGGAGCTGTTTTTT.

The rearrangement links TRBV5-1 to TRBJ1-6, with D uncertain. The germline CDR1 and CDR2 sequences are SGHRS and YFSETQ. V lost 0 bases and J 5 bases, leaving 6 bases between the germline ends. This CDR3 is 14 amino acids long. CDR3 in DNA: TGCGCCAGCAGCTTGGAGGGAAATAATTCACCCCTCCACTTT. Translated, it gives CASSLEGNNSPLHF.

This chain links TRBV5-1 with TRBJ1-1, with 9 bases matching TRBD1. The CDR3 runs to 16 residues. After removal of 4 bases from V and 0 bases from J, the junction contained 7 bases not matched to a gene. Germline V gene lookup returns CDR1 SGHRS and CDR2 YFSETQ. For the CDR3, the DNA is TGCGCCAGCAGCACCGCCGGGACAGGGATGAACACTGAAGCTTTCTTT. It translates to CASSTAGTGMNTEAFF.

The chain recombines TRBV6-1 with TRBJ1-1; D call uncertain. Trimming stripped 3 bases from V and 8 bases from J, with 16 bases between. Germline V CDR1 and CDR2: MNHNS, SASEGT. CDR3 length: 14 amino acids. CDR3 nucleotides: TGTGCCAGCAGTGAGAAAATGGACGGTGGGGAAGCTTTCTTT. Protein sequence: CASSEKMDGGEAFF.

This chain joins TRBV3-1 and TRBJ2-3; D gene uncertain. V was shortened by 0 bases and J by 5 bases, with 21 bases between the two germline ends. The CDR3 extends over 18 amino acids. Looked up from germline, CDR1 is LGHDT and CDR2 is YNNKEL (reference sequence). This CDR3 is CASSQDVASINPGDTQYF. Here the CDR3 DNA reads TGTGCCAGCAGCCAAGATGTTGCCTCTATTAACCCGGGAGATACGCAGTATTTT.

The V and J genes are TRBV20-1 and TRBJ2-3; 7 positions agree with TRBD1. V trimming: 8 bases; J trimming: 6 bases; junction bases outside the gene matches: 5. This CDR3 spans 11 amino acids. Germline assignment: CDR1 DFQATT and CDR2 SNEGSKA (reference sequence). CDR3 bases: TGCAGTATCACAGGGGATGATACGCAGTATTTT. Amino acid sequence: CSITGDDTQYF.

The chain is built from TRBV20-1 and TRBJ2-1; D is possibly TRBD2 (6 bases). The CDR3 covers 14 residues. CDR1 DFQATT and CDR2 SNEGSKA come from the germline V gene (reference sequence). The V end lost 5 bases, the J end lost 8 bases, and 19 bases lay between the germline ends. This CDR3 is CSAALYRGLDEQFF. The CDR3 nucleotides are TGCAGTGCTGCCCTTTACCGGGGGTTAGATGAGCAGTTCTTC.

This clonotype turned up a few times. This sequence joins TRBV6-2 or TRBV6-3 and TRBJ2-7; 7 nucleotides align to TRBD1. J was trimmed by 6 bases and V by 6 bases; bases with no gene match: 29. CDR1 MNHEY and CDR2 SVGEGT come from the germline V gene. The CDR3 is 20 residues long. CDR3 DNA: TGTGCCAGCAGCCCTAGCCCTACCCCGCCCCGGGACAGTTTCTTCAGCGAGCAGTACGTC. Translated: CASSPSPTPPRDSFFSEQYV.

The chain has TRBV25-1 and TRBJ1-2, with a possible D match to TRBD1 (5 bases). Germline assignment: CDR1 MGHDK and CDR2 SYGVNS. The CDR3 loop spans 15 amino acids. Trimming cost V 3 bases and J 4 bases, with 15 bases left between them. DNA for the CDR3: TGTGCCAGCAGTGATTTGGCCGGGGCAGCCTATGGCTACACCTTC. It codes for CASSDLAGAAYGYTF.

The V gene is TRBV24-1, the J gene TRBJ1-2; D unresolved. Germline CDR1 and CDR2: KGHDR and SFDVKD. This CDR3 comprises 12 residues. V shed 6 bases and J shed 9 bases, with 13 bases lying between them. The CDR3 DNA sequence: TGTGCCACCAGTAACGGCACGCCGCGCTACACCTTC. Protein product: CATSNGTPRYTF.